The rows below give T cell receptor beta chains drawn from one sample of a study of blood T cell repertoires in COVID-19. Using immunoSEQ multiplex PCR, the repertoire was profiled, and TCRdb retains in-frame clones only, with some absent. The top ten hold approximately 12% of the sample, which has about 210,000 clones, roughly 82% seen once. The sample taken for sequencing was peripheral blood. The source of these receptors is a middle-aged woman with acute or convalescent COVID-19. Both conserved end residues are part of each CDR3. The order of the fields is J gene, D gene, V gene, CDR3 length, clone size, CDR3 protein, CDR3 DNA. D genes are given only for firm matches. Clone size is shown for a subset of rows, as once, few, many or a class of expanded clone.

>TRBJ2-1|-|TRBV24-1|13|-
CATSAPPGNEQFF
TGTGCCACCAGTGCTCCCCCGGGGAATGAGCAGTTCTTC
>TRBJ2-2|-|TRBV7-9|18|-
CASSPGRWGRTTAGELFF
TGTGCCAGCAGCCCCGGCCGGTGGGGACGGACTACCGCCGGGGAGCTGTTTTTT
>TRBJ2-3|TRBD1|TRBV24-1|14|-
CATSDLQGLDTQYF
TGTGCCACCAGTGACCTACAGGGGCTAGATACGCAGTATTTT
>TRBJ2-3|TRBD2|TRBV25-1|16|-
CASSEYGRGAADTQYF
TGTGCCAGCAGTGAATATGGGCGGGGGGCCGCAGATACGCAGTATTTT
>TRBJ2-1|-|TRBV7-3|13|-
CASSFSQGVEQFF
TGTGCCAGCAGCTTTAGTCAGGGTGTTGAGCAGTTCTTC
>TRBJ1-2|TRBD1|TRBV2|13|-
CASSDDREAFLAF
TGTGCCAGCAGTGATGACAGGGAAGCTTTTCTAGCCTTC
>TRBJ2-2|-|TRBV2|13|-
CASSDRATGELFF
TGTGCCAGCAGTGACAGGGCGACCGGGGAGCTGTTTTTT
>TRBJ2-2|TRBD2|TRBV6-5|15|-
CASSSIAGAGGELFF
TGTGCCAGCAGTTCAATAGCGGGAGCGGGCGGGGAGCTGTTTTTT
>TRBJ1-1|-|TRBV6-5|14|-
CASSYSVANTEAFF
TGTGCCAGCAGTTACTCAGTGGCGAACACTGAAGCTTTCTTT
>TRBJ2-7|-|TRBV12-5|16|-
CASGLNIITSSYEQYF
TGTGCTAGTGGTTTAAACATAATCACCAGCTCCTACGAGCAGTACTTC
>TRBJ1-4|-|TRBV5-8|15|-
CASPSGARAGEKLFF
TGTGCCAGCCCTAGTGGAGCTCGTGCGGGTGAAAAACTGTTTTTT
>TRBJ1-5|-|TRBV6-6|12|-
CASSFLDQPQHF
TGTGCCAGCAGTTTTCTAGATCAGCCCCAGCATTTT
>TRBJ2-7|-|TRBV10-2|14|-
CASSESVARHEQYF
TGCGCCAGCAGTGAGTCGGTGGCTAGACACGAGCAGTACTTC
>TRBJ2-5|TRBD1|TRBV5-1|14|-
CASSLGTAQETQYF
TGCGCCAGCAGCCTAGGGACAGCCCAAGAGACCCAGTACTTC
>TRBJ2-1|-|TRBV5-1|16|-
CASSLVKPAGDNEQFF
TGCGCCAGCAGCTTGGTTAAACCGGCCGGGGATAATGAGCAGTTCTTC
>TRBJ1-2|TRBD1|TRBV5-8|16|-
CASSRRGQGFSYGYTF
TGTGCCAGCAGCCGGAGGGGACAGGGGTTTTCCTATGGCTACACCTTC
>TRBJ1-4|TRBD1|TRBV5-8|16|-
CASSLVQGWANEKLFF
TGTGCCAGCAGCTTGGTACAGGGGTGGGCTAATGAAAAACTGTTTTTT
>TRBJ2-6|TRBD2|TRBV7-2|13|-
CASSSTSANVLTF
TGTGCCAGCAGCTCGACTAGCGCCAACGTCCTGACTTTC
>TRBJ2-5|TRBD2|TRBV5-8|14|-
CASSLAGFGKTQYF
TGTGCCAGCAGCCTAGCGGGATTTGGGAAGACCCAGTACTTC
>TRBJ2-3|-|TRBV9|18|-
CASSDAPAASFITDTQYF
TGTGCCAGCAGCGACGCCCCAGCGGCATCTTTTATCACAGATACGCAGTATTTT
>TRBJ2-5|TRBD1|TRBV24-1|16|few
CATSPAGGTGDETQYF
TGTGCCACCAGTCCCGCCGGGGGGACAGGGGATGAGACCCAGTACTTC
>TRBJ1-1|TRBD1|TRBV19|15|once
CASAGQGAKNTEAFF
TGTGCCAGTGCTGGACAGGGGGCGAAGAACACTGAAGCTTTCTTT
>TRBJ2-1|TRBD2|TRBV3-1/TRBV3-2|16|-
CASGFRSGGLYNEQFF
TGTGCCAGCGGGTTCCGTAGCGGGGGCCTCTACAATGAGCAGTTCTTC
>TRBJ2-7|TRBD1|TRBV4-1|15|-
CASSQGPGGSYEQYF
TGCGCCAGCAGCCAAGGGCCAGGGGGCTCCTACGAGCAGTACTTC
>TRBJ1-1|-|TRBV9|15|-
CASSVGGRVGTEAFF
TGTGCCAGCAGCGTAGGGGGCAGGGTGGGCACTGAAGCTTTCTTT
>TRBJ1-2|TRBD1|TRBV6-2/TRBV6-3|13|-
CASSRTGLYGYTF
TGTGCCAGCAGTCGGACAGGGCTGTATGGCTACACCTTC
>TRBJ1-2|TRBD1|TRBV2|14|-
CASRGDSIFYGYTF
TGTGCCAGCCGCGGGGACAGCATTTTCTATGGCTACACCTTC
>TRBJ1-2|-|TRBV5-1|14|-
CASSLGQGQGGYTF
TGCGCCAGCAGCTTGGGGCAGGGCCAGGGAGGCTACACCTTC
>TRBJ2-7|-|TRBV6-2/TRBV6-3|12|few
CASSWRADEQYF
TGTGCCAGCAGTTGGAGGGCGGACGAGCAGTACTTC